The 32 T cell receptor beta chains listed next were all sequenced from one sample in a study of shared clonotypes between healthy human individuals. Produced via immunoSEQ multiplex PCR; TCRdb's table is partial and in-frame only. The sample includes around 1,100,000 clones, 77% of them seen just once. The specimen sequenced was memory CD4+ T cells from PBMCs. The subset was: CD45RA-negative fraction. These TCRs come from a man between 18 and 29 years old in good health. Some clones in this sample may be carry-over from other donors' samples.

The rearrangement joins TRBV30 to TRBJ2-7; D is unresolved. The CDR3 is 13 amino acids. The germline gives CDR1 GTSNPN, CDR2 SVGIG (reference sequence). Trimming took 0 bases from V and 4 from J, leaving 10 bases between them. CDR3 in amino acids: CAWSVGPLYEQYF. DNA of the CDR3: TGTGCCTGGAGTGTCGGTCCGTTGTACGAGCAGTACTTC.

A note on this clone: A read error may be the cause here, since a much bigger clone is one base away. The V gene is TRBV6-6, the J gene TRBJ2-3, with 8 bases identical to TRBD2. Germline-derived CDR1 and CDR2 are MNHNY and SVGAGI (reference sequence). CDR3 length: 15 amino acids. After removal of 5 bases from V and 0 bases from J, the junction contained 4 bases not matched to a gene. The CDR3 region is CASSPLAASTDTQYF. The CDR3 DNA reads TGTGCCAGCAGTCCACTAGCGGCTAGCACAGATACGCAGTATTTT.

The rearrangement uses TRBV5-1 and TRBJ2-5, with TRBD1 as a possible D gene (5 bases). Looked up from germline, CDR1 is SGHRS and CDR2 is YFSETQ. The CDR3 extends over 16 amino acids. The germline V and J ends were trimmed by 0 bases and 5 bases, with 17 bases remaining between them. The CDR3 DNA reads TGCGCCAGCAGCTTGGGGGCGACAGCCCTTGGGGAGACCCAGTACTTC. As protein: CASSLGATALGETQYF.

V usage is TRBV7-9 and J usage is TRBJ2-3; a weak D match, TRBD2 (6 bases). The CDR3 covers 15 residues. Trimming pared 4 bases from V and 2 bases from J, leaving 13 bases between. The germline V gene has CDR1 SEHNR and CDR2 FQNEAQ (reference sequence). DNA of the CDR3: TGTGCCAGCAGCTCCAGCCGGGACTTCACAGATACGCAGTATTTT. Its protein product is CASSSSRDFTDTQYF.

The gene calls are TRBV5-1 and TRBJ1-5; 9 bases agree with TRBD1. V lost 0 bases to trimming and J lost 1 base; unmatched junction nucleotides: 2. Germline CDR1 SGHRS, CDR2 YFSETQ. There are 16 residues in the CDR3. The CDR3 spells CASSLGGTGSNQPQHF. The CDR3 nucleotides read TGCGCCAGCAGCTTGGGAGGGACAGGGAGCAATCAGCCCCAGCATTTT.

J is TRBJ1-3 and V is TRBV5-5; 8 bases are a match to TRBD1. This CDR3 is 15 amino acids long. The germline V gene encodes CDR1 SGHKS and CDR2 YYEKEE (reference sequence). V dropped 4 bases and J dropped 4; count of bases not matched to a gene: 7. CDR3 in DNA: TGTGCCAGCAGCGTCGGAGACAGGGGCGGAAACACCATATATTTT. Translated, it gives CASSVGDRGGNTIYF.

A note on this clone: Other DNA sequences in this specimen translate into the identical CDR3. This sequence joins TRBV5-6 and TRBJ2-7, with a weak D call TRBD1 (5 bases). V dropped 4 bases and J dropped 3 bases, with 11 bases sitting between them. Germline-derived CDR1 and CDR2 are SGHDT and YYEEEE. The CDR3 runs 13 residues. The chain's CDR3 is CASSLGQNYEQYF. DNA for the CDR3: TGTGCCAGCAGCCTGGGGCAGAACTACGAGCAGTACTTC. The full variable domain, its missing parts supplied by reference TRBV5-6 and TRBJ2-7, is DAGVTQSPTHLIKTRGQQVTLRCSPKSGHDTVSWYQQALGQGPQFIFQYYEEEERQRGNFPDRFSGHQFPNYSSELNVNALLLGDSALYLCASSLGQNYEQYFGPGTRLTVT.

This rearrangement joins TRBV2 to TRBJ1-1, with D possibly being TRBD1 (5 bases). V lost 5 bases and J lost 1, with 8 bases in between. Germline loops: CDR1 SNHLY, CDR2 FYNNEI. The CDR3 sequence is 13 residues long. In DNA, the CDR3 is TGTGCCAGCAGTCGACAGCAGAACACTGAAGCTTTCTTT. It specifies CASSRQQNTEAFF.

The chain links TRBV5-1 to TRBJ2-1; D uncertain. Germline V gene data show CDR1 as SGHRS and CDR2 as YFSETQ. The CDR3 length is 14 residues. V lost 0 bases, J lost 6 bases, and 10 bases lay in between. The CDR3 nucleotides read TGCGCCAGCAGCTTGGCGCTCAGAGGCAATGAGCAGTTCTTC. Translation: CASSLALRGNEQFF.

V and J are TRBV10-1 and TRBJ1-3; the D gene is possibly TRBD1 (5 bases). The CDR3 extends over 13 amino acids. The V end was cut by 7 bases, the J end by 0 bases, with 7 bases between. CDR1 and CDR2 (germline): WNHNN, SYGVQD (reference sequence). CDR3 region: CASTGSSGNTIYF. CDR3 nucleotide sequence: TGCGCCAGCACAGGGTCCTCTGGAAACACCATATATTTT.

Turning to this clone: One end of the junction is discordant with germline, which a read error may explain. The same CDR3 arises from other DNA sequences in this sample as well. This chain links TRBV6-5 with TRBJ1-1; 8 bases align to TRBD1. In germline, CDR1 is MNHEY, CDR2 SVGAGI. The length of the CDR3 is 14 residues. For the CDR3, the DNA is TGTGCCAGCAGGGGGGACAGGACGAATACTGAAGCTTTTTTT. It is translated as CASRGDRTNTEAFF.

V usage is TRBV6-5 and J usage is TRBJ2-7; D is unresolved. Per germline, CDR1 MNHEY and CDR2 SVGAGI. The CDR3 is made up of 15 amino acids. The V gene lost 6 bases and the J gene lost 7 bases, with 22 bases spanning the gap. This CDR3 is CASSSDPKEIREQYF. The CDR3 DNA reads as TGTGCCAGCAGCTCGGACCCTAAGGAGATTCGAGAGCAGTACTTC.

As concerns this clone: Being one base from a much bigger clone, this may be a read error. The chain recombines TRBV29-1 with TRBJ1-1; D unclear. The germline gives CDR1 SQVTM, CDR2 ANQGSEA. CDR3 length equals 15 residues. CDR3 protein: CIVSAGWAMNTEAFF. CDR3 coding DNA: TGCATCGTTTCAGCGGGGTGGGCTATGAACACTGAAGCTTTCTTT.

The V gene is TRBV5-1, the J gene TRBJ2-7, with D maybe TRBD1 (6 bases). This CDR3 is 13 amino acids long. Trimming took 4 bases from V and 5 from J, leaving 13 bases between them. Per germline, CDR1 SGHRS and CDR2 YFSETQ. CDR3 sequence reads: CASSVGQNDEQYF. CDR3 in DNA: TGCGCCAGCAGCGTGGGACAAAACGACGAGCAGTACTTC.

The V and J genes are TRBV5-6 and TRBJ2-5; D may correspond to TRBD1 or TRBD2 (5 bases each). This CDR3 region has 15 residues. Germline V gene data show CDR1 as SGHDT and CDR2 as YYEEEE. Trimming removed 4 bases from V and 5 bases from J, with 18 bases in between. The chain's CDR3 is CASSTTRDAHETQYF. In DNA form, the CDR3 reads TGTGCCAGCAGCACTACCCGGGACGCCCATGAGACCCAGTACTTC.

The CDR3 nucleotides read TGTGCCAGCACCCTCAGTAGGGCCACTGAAGCTTTCTTT. This gives the protein CASTLSRATEAFF. The gene calls are TRBV6-1 and TRBJ1-1; D is ambiguous. This CDR3 has 13 amino acids. In germline, CDR1 is MNHNS, CDR2 SASEGT. Trimming stripped 7 bases from V and 4 bases from J, with 13 bases between.

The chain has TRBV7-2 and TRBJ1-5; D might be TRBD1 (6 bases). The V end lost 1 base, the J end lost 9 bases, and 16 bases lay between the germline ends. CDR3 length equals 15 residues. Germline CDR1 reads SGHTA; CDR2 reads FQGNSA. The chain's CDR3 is CASSLGPGGGWPQHF. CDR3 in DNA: TGTGCCAGCAGCTTAGGTCCTGGGGGCGGTTGGCCCCAGCATTTT.

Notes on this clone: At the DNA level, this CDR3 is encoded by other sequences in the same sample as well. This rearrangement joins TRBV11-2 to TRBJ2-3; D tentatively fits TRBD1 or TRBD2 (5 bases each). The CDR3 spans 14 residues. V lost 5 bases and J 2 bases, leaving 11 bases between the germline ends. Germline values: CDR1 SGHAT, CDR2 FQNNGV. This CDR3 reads CASSPRESTDTQYF. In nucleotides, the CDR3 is TGTGCCAGCAGCCCCAGGGAGTCCACAGATACGCAGTATTTT.

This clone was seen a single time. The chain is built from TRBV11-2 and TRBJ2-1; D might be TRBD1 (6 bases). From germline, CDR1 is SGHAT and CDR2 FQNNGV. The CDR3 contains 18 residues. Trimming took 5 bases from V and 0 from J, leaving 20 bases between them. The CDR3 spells CASSPTIGQLSSYNEQFF. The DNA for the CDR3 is TGTGCCAGCAGCCCAACTATTGGACAGTTAAGCTCCTACAATGAGCAGTTCTTC. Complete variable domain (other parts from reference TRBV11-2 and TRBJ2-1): EAGVAQSPRYKIIEKRQSVAFWCNPISGHATLYWYQQILGQGPKLLIQFQNNGVVDDSQLPKDRFSAERLKGVDSTLKIQPAKLEDSAVYLCASSPTIGQLSSYNEQFFGPGTRLTVL.

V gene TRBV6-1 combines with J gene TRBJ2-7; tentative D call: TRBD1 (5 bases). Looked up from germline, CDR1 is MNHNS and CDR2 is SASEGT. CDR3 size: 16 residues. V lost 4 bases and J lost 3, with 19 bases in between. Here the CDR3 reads CASSARAQGAIYEQYF. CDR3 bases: TGTGCCAGCAGTGCCCGGGCCCAGGGCGCGATCTACGAGCAGTACTTC.

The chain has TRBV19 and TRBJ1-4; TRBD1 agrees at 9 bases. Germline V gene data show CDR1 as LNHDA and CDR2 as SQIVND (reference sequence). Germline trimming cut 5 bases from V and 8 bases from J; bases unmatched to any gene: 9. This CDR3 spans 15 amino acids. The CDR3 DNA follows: TGTGCCAGTAGTCGCCGGACAGGGGTGGGGGAAAAACTGTTTTTT. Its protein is CASSRRTGVGEKLFF.

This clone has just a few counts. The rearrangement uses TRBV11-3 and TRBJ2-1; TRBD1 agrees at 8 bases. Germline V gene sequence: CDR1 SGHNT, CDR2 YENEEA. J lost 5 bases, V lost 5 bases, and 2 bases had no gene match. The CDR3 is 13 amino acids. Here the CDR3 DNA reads TGTGCCAGCAGCACGGACAGGGACAATGAGCAGTTCTTC. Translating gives CASSTDRDNEQFF.

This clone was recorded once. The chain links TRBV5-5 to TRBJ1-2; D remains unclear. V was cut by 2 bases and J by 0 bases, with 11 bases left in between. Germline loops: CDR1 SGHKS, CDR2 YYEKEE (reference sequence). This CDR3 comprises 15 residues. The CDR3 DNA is TGTGCCAGCAGCTTTGGAGGCCCTGCTAACTATGGCTACACCTTC. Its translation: CASSFGGPANYGYTF.

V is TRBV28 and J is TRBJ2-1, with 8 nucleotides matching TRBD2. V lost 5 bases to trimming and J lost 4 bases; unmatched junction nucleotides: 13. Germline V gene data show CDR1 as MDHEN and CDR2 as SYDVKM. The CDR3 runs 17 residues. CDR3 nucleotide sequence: TGTGCCAGCAGTACCCACCCCACTAGCGGCAAATACAATGAGCAGTTCTTC. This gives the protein CASSTHPTSGKYNEQFF.

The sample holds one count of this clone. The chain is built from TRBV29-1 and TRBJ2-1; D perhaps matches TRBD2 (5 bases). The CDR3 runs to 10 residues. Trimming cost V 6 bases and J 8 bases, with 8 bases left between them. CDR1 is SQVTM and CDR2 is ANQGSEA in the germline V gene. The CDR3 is CSVGVDEQFF. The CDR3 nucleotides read TGCAGCGTCGGGGTCGATGAGCAGTTCTTC.

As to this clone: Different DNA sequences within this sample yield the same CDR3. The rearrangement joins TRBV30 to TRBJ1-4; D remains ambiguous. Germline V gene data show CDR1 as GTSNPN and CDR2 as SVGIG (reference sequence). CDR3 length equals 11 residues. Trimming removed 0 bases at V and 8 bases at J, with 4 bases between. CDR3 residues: CAWSVWEKLFF. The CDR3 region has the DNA TGTGCCTGGAGTGTATGGGAAAAACTGTTTTTT.

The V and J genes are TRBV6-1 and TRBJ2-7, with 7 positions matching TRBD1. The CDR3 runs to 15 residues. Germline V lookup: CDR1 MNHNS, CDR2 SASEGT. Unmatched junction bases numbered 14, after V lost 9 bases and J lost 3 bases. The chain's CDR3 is CASDPGTAYDYEQYF. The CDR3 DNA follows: TGTGCCAGTGACCCAGGGACAGCCTACGACTACGAGCAGTACTTC.

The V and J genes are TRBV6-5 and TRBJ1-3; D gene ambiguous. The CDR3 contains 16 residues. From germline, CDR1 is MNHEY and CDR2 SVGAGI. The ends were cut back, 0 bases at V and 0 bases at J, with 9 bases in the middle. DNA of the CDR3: TGTGCCAGCAGTTACTCATTCACGAGCTCTGGAAACACCATATATTTT. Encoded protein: CASSYSFTSSGNTIYF.

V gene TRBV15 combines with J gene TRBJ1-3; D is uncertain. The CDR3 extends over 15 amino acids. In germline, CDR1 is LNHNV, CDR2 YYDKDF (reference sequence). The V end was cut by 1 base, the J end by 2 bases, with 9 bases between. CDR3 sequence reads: CATSRVFGPGNTIYF. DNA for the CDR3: TGTGCCACCAGCAGAGTATTTGGGCCTGGAAACACCATATATTTT.

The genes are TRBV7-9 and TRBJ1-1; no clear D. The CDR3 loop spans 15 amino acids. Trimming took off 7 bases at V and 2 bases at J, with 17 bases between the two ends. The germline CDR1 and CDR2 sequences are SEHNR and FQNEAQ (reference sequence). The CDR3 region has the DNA TGTGCCAGCACGCCTATTAATGGGGTAAACACTGAAGCTTTCTTT. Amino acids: CASTPINGVNTEAFF.

As DNA, the CDR3 is TGCGCCAGCAGCTCCGGACTAGCGGGAGTAATGAATGAGCAGTTCTTC. Encoded protein: CASSSGLAGVMNEQFF. The gene calls are TRBV5-1 and TRBJ2-1, with 13 nucleotides matching TRBD2. The CDR3 is 16 residues long. Germline CDR1 SGHRS, CDR2 YFSETQ. V was pared by 3 bases and J by 7 bases, with 7 bases of the junction left unmatched. The full variable domain, rest sourced from reference TRBV5-1 and TRBJ2-1, is KAGVTQTPRYLIKTRGQQVTLSCSPISGHRSVSWYQQTPGQGLQFLFEYFSETQRNKGNFPGRFSGRQFSNSRSEMNVSTLELGDSALYLCASSSGLAGVMNEQFFGPGTRLTVL.

The CDR3 sequence is CASSLGDWNTEAFF. CDR3 DNA sequence: TGCGCCAGCAGCTTGGGCGATTGGAACACTGAAGCTTTCTTT. V usage is TRBV5-1 and J usage is TRBJ1-1; D is unclear. Germline assignment: CDR1 SGHRS and CDR2 YFSETQ. V lost 0 bases and J 1 base, leaving 7 bases between the germline ends. CDR3 length: 14 amino acids.